There are many counts of the clone carrying this TCR beta chain. Its antigen is currently unknown. The TCRbeta library was prepared with unique molecular identifiers. TCRdb analysed the PCR reads with MiXCR anew, one entry per CDR3 protein. The table includes some 50,000 distinct CDR3 sequences, nearly 9.5% detected once. The data were obtained in a study of T-cell reconstitution after alpha-beta-depleted transplantation in children. Study findings and constraints: Fresh T-cell production supplied most of the T-cell counts and diversity seen one year after transplant. Surviving recipient T cells and thymic progenitors produced the high day-60 TCRbeta diversity seen in some patients. Several hundred expanded graft clones reportedly gave rise to the alpha-beta T cells present about two months after transplant.

This clonotype was sampled from a male patient aged 2-15 years who had a stem cell transplant for chronic granulomatous disease, so the T cells may come from the graft donor. This specimen was PBMCs, mostly from graft donor cells, taken 60 days after TCRalphabeta/CD19-depleted stem cell transplant.

CDR3 residues: CASSLVPGLLNTGELFF. The CDR3, as DNA: TGTGCCAGCAGCTTAGTTCCCGGACTTCTTAACACCGGGGAGCTGTTTTTT. The chain carries TRBV7-6 and TRBJ2-2; D is possibly TRBD2 (5 bases). V dropped 1 base and J dropped 2 bases, with 14 bases sitting between them. The germline gives CDR1 SGHVS, CDR2 FNYEAQ. This CDR3 contains 17 residues. Using reference TRBV7-6 and TRBJ2-2 for the parts outside the CDR3, the full variable domain is GAGVSQSPRYKVTKRGQDVALRCDPISGHVSLYWYRQALGQGPEFLTYFNYEAQQDKSGLPNDRFSAERPEGSISTLTIQRTEQRDSAMYRCASSLVPGLLNTGELFFGEGSRLTVL.